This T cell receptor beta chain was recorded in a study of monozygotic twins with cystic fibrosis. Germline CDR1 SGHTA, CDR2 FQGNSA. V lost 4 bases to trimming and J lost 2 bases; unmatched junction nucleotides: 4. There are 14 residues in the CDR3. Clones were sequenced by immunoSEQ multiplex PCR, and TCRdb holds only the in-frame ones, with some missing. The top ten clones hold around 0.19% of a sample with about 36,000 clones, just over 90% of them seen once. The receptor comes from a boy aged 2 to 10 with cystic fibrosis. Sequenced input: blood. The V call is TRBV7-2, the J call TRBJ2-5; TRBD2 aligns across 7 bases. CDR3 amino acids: CASSSTGLQETQYF. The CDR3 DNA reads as TGTGCCAGCAGCTCGACGGGACTACAAGAGACCCAGTACTTC.